The 25 T cell receptor beta chains presented below share a single source sample, sequenced in a study of T cells in women clearing cervical HPV infection. Clones were sequenced by immunoSEQ multiplex PCR, and TCRdb holds only the in-frame ones, with some missing. Its clone listing holds roughly 42,000 clones. Sequenced input: blood buffy coat. These receptors were taken from a woman aged 18-69 years with a cervical HPV16 infection that either progressed to CIN3+ or cleared (not recorded which).

As for this clone: The CDR3 is cut off 3 residues early in the read; its end comes from the germline J gene. The V call is TRBV7-2, the J call TRBJ2-3; TRBD2 aligns across 8 bases. Germline CDR1 SGHTA, CDR2 FQGNSA. The CDR3 has 15 amino acids. V was clipped by 5 bases and J by 4 bases; unmatched bases: 8. The chain's CDR3 is CASSLTGTRPDTQYF. The CDR3 DNA, read in part, is TGTGCCAGCAGCCTCACCGGGACTAGACCAGATACG.

Concerning this clone itself: The read terminates 3 residues ahead of where the CDR3 ends, so the germline J gene completes it. The chain links TRBV11-2 to TRBJ1-3; 9 nucleotides line up with TRBD1. The V gene's germline CDR1 is SGHAT and CDR2 FQNNGV. The CDR3 extends over 14 amino acids. V was pared by 4 bases and J by 9 bases, with 7 bases of the junction left unmatched. The CDR3 DNA, read in part, is TGTGCCAGCAGCTCCACAGGGGGCCGCGGCACC. Encoded protein: CASSSTGGRGT. The full CDR3 sequence reads CASSSTGGRGTIYF. Full variable domain (rest looked up from reference TRBV11-2 and TRBJ1-3): EAGVAQSPRYKIIEKRQSVAFWCNPISGHATLYWYQQILGQGPKLLIQFQNNGVVDDSQLPKDRFSAERLKGVDSTLKIQPAKLEDSAVYLCASSSTGGRGTIYFGEGSWLTVV.

As to this clone: Read coverage stops 3 residues before the CDR3 terminus; the germline J gene supplies the remainder. V gene TRBV7-2 combines with J gene TRBJ2-2; a possible D gene is TRBD1 (5 bases). This CDR3 is 15 amino acids long. V was pared by 0 bases and J by 0 bases, with 5 bases between. Germline V gene sequence: CDR1 SGHTA, CDR2 FQGNSA. CDR3 protein: CASSLARANTGELFF. CDR3 bases read: TGTGCCAGCAGCTTAGCCAGGGCGAACACCGGGGAG.

In regard to this clone: The CDR3 goes on 3 residues after the read ends, and that part is filled in from the germline J gene. The chain uses TRBV2 and TRBJ1-1; maybe TRBD1 (6 bases). Trimming left V 3 bases short and J 0 bases short, with 20 bases between. Germline CDR1 and CDR2: SNHLY and FYNNEI. The CDR3 runs to 18 residues. The sequenced CDR3 bases are TGTGCCAGCAGTGAGCGGGAATTGAGGGGGTATATGAACACTGAA. It translates to CASSERELRGYMNTE. The CDR3 in full is CASSERELRGYMNTEAFF.

In the case of this clone: The read is 3 residues too short to cover the CDR3 end, so that end is filled in from the germline J gene. This chain links TRBV6-1 with TRBJ1-2; 7 positions match TRBD1. The CDR3 extends over 13 amino acids. Per germline, CDR1 MNHNS and CDR2 SASEGT. The CDR3 protein is CASSAGTAYDYTF. The sequenced CDR3 bases are TGTGCCAGCAGTGCGGGGACAGCCTACGAC.

Details on this clone: The CDR3 end lies 3 residues beyond the end of the read and is filled in from the germline J gene. The chain is built from TRBV18 and TRBJ2-2; unclear D gene. The CDR3 extends over 14 amino acids. V was cut by 3 bases and J by 3 bases, with 8 bases left in between. CDR1 KGHSH and CDR2 LQKENI come from the germline V gene. CDR3 DNA, as far as it was read: TGTGCCAGCTCACCCCCGGTATACACCGGGGAG. Encoded protein: CASSPPVYTGE. The CDR3 in its entirety is CASSPPVYTGELFF.

As for this clone: The missing CDR3 end, 3 residues past where the read stops, is filled in from the germline J gene. The gene calls are TRBV20-1 and TRBJ2-3; 7 nucleotides agree with TRBD1. The germline V gene has CDR1 DFQATT and CDR2 SNEGSKA (reference sequence). The CDR3 extends over 12 amino acids. V lost 5 bases and J lost 4; bases outside the gene matches: 3. Partial CDR3 DNA: TGCAGTGCTCAGGGGGTAGCAGATACG. As protein: CSAQGVADT. The full-length CDR3 reads as CSAQGVADTQYF.

About this clone: The read falls 3 residues short of the CDR3 end, and the missing part is taken from the germline J gene. This chain connects TRBV29-1 to TRBJ1-1, with 7 bases aligning to TRBD1. Germline CDR1 SQVTM, CDR2 ANQGSEA. This CDR3 comprises 14 residues. The sequenced CDR3 bases are TGCAGCGTTCACCCCTCCCGACAGGGATTGGAA. Protein: CSVHPSRQGLE. The full CDR3 sequence reads CSVHPSRQGLEAFF.

Comments on this clone: The read halts 3 residues ahead of the CDR3 end, with the missing end drawn from the germline J gene. The rearrangement links TRBV6-1 to TRBJ1-5; D is undetermined. V dropped 4 bases and J dropped 1 base, with 11 bases sitting between them. Germline V gives CDR1 MNHNS, CDR2 SASEGT. This CDR3 has 15 residues. CDR3 amino acids: CASSAPGGSNQPQHF. The CDR3 DNA, read in part, is TGTGCCAGCAGTGCACCGGGTGGGAGCAATCAGCCC.

For this clone: The read is 3 residues too short to cover the CDR3 end, so that end is filled in from the germline J gene. The chain is built from TRBV7-6 and TRBJ1-2; TRBD1 is a possible D gene (6 bases). V was shortened by 2 bases and J by 7 bases, with 17 bases between the two germline ends. Per germline, CDR1 SGHVS and CDR2 FNYEAQ. This CDR3 spans 15 amino acids. CDR3 loop: CASSLTTPGEAGYTF. The sequenced CDR3 bases are TGTGCCAGCAGCTTAACCACCCCAGGGGAAGCTGGC.

Details on this clone: Read data end 3 residues before the CDR3 end; the end is taken from the germline J gene. The chain has TRBV6-4 and TRBJ1-2, with unresolved D. Germline loops: CDR1 MRHNA, CDR2 SNTAGT. This CDR3 is built from 13 residues. The V end was cut by 5 bases, the J end by 5 bases, with 12 bases between. The CDR3 here is CASSPLAGYGYTF. Incomplete CDR3 DNA: TGTGCCAGCAGTCCCCTAGCGGGGTATGGC.

In the case of this clone: The CDR3 end falls 3 residues outside the read, so it is completed with the germline J gene. This chain links TRBV7-9 with TRBJ2-1, with TRBD2 identical over 12 bases. The CDR3 covers 14 residues. Germline V CDR1 and CDR2: SEHNR, FQNEAQ (reference sequence). The V segment lost 5 bases and the J segment 7 bases; nucleotides outside the gene matches: 3. The sequenced part of the CDR3 DNA is TGTGCCAGCAGCCCCGGACTAGCGGGGAATGAG. Translated: CASSPGLAGNE. The complete CDR3 sequence is CASSPGLAGNEQFF.

On this clone itself: The CDR3 is cut off 3 residues early in the read; its end comes from the germline J gene. This chain links TRBV19 with TRBJ2-5, with D maybe TRBD2 (5 bases). CDR3 length: 12 residues. Germline assignment: CDR1 LNHDA and CDR2 SQIVND (reference sequence). The germline V and J ends were trimmed by 10 bases and 5 bases, with 14 bases remaining between them. The CDR3 is CATSQAGETQYF. The sequenced part of the CDR3 DNA is TGTGCCACTAGCCAGGCGGGCGAGACC.

About this clone itself: The CDR3 end falls 3 residues outside the read, so it is completed with the germline J gene. J is TRBJ2-7 and V is TRBV5-1; D possibly corresponds to TRBD2 (6 bases). CDR1 and CDR2 (germline): SGHRS, YFSETQ. This CDR3 is 13 amino acids long. V was trimmed by 4 bases and J by 2 bases, leaving 10 bases between them. CDR3 DNA, as far as it was read: TGCGCCAGCAGCCCATCGGGGGCCTACGAG. Its protein is CASSPSGAYE. The whole CDR3 region reads CASSPSGAYEQYF. Using reference TRBV5-1 and TRBJ2-7 for the parts outside the CDR3, the full variable domain is KAGVTQTPRYLIKTRGQQVTLSCSPISGHRSVSWYQQTPGQGLQFLFEYFSETQRNKGNFPGRFSGRQFSNSRSEMNVSTLELGDSALYLCASSPSGAYEQYFGPGTRLTVT.

To note about this clone: The CDR3 extends 3 residues past the end of the read, so its final part is completed from the germline J gene. The chain is built from TRBV20-1 and TRBJ2-7, with 8 bases matching TRBD1. Germline V lookup: CDR1 DFQATT, CDR2 SNEGSKA (reference sequence). With V trimmed by 0 bases and J by 2 bases, 3 bases remained unmatched. This CDR3 spans 14 amino acids. CDR3 DNA, as far as it was read: TGCAGTGCTAGAGATGCAGGGGGCCCCTACGAG. This codes for CSARDAGGPYE. The full CDR3 protein reads CSARDAGGPYEQYF.

A word on this clone: The CDR3 goes on 3 residues after the read ends, and that part is filled in from the germline J gene. This rearrangement joins TRBV5-1 to TRBJ2-7; TRBD2 is a possible D gene (6 bases). This CDR3 is built from 14 residues. The germline V gene encodes CDR1 SGHRS and CDR2 YFSETQ. The germline V and J ends were trimmed by 4 bases and 3 bases, with 14 bases remaining between them. Here the CDR3 reads CASSAGSNLYEQYF. The sequenced part of the CDR3 DNA is TGCGCCAGCAGCGCGGGATCTAATCTCTACGAG.

Concerning this clone: The read ends 3 residues shy of where the CDR3 ends; the end is completed using the germline J gene. V gene TRBV7-6 combines with J gene TRBJ1-2, with D hard to call. Germline CDR1 reads SGHVS; CDR2 reads FNYEAQ. The CDR3 sequence is 12 residues long. CDR3 residues: CASSLDGWGYTF. The sequenced CDR3 bases are TGTGCCAGCAGCTTAGACGGGTGGGGC. Using reference TRBV7-6 and TRBJ1-2 for the parts outside the CDR3, the full variable domain is GAGVSQSPRYKVTKRGQDVALRCDPISGHVSLYWYRQALGQGPEFLTYFNYEAQQDKSGLPNDRFSAERPEGSISTLTIQRTEQRDSAMYRCASSLDGWGYTFGSGTRLTVV.

In the case of this clone: The sequence runs out 3 residues before the end of the CDR3; the remainder is reconstructed from the germline J gene. The gene calls are TRBV20-1 and TRBJ2-3; D may be TRBD1 (6 bases). This CDR3 is built from 14 residues. V gave up 3 bases and J gave up 5 bases, with 15 bases separating them. The germline CDR1 and CDR2 sequences are DFQATT and SNEGSKA (reference sequence). CDR3 bases read: TGCAGTGCTAGGCCGACAGGCACATTAGATACG. Encoded protein: CSARPTGTLDT. The entire CDR3 protein reads CSARPTGTLDTQYF.

Turning to this clone: The read stops 3 residues short of the end of the CDR3; the missing end is completed from the germline J gene. The V gene is TRBV5-1, the J gene TRBJ2-3, with a possible D match to TRBD1 (6 bases). This CDR3 is 15 amino acids long. V was pared by 0 bases and J by 5 bases, with 13 bases between. The V gene's germline CDR1 is SGHRS and CDR2 YFSETQ. CDR3 loop: CASSLGRGEGDTQYF. Partial CDR3 DNA: TGCGCCAGCAGCTTGGGCAGGGGAGAAGGAGATACG.

Concerning this clone: Read sequence stops 3 residues before the CDR3 end, and the germline J gene provides the missing end. The chain combines TRBV18 with TRBJ1-4; 7 bases are shared with TRBD1. This CDR3 spans 20 amino acids. Germline V gene lookup returns CDR1 KGHSH and CDR2 LQKENI. The sequenced CDR3 bases are TGTGCCAGCTCGGAAACAGGGAGACAGGGTAGGAGCTCCTATAATTCACCA. Its translation is CASSETGRQGRSSYNSP. The CDR3, in full, reads CASSETGRQGRSSYNSPLFF.

Regarding this clone: Read sequence stops 3 residues before the CDR3 end, and the germline J gene provides the missing end. The chain employs TRBV20-1 and TRBJ2-3; 7 positions match TRBD1. The CDR3 loop spans 15 amino acids. From germline, CDR1 is DFQATT and CDR2 SNEGSKA (reference sequence). Trimming at V came to 1 base and at J to 0 bases, leaving 4 bases not matched to a gene. CDR3: CSARGTRGSTDTQYF. CDR3 DNA (partial): TGCAGTGCTAGAGGAACCAGGGGGAGCACAGATACG.

Regarding this clone: Read coverage stops 3 residues before the CDR3 terminus; the germline J gene supplies the remainder. The chain links TRBV10-3 to TRBJ2-2; 9 positions match TRBD1. The CDR3 spans 15 residues. J gave up 1 base and V 7 bases, and 4 bases lay outside the gene matches. Germline-derived CDR1 and CDR2 are ENHRY and SYGVKD. The CDR3 sequence is CAINAGQGNTGELFF. Incomplete CDR3 DNA: TGTGCCATCAACGCGGGACAGGGGAACACCGGGGAG.

As to this clone: The sequenced fragment ends 3 residues before the CDR3 boundary, so the rest is inferred from the germline J gene. The chain employs TRBV7-9 and TRBJ2-5; 7 bases are a match to TRBD1. The CDR3 is 15 residues long. V trimming: 1 base; J trimming: 2 bases; junction bases outside the gene matches: 4. CDR1 is SEHNR and CDR2 is FQNEAQ in the germline V gene (reference sequence). The CDR3 protein is CASSLEGRGQETQYF. Partial CDR3 DNA: TGTGCCAGCAGCTTAGAGGGCAGGGGGCAAGAGACC.

Note on this clone: The read falls 3 residues short of the CDR3 end, and the missing part is taken from the germline J gene. The chain couples TRBV7-3 to TRBJ2-2; tentative D call: TRBD2 (6 bases). The germline V gene encodes CDR1 SGHTA and CDR2 FQGTGA. This CDR3 is built from 17 residues. Between the trimmed V and J ends, which lost 5 bases and 6 bases, there was a span of 22 bases. This CDR3 is CASSRGGAREESGELFF. The CDR3 bases that were read are TGTGCCAGCAGCCGGGGCGGGGCCCGGGAAGAGTCCGGGGAG.

As concerns this clone: The read ends 3 residues shy of where the CDR3 ends; the end is completed using the germline J gene. The chain links TRBV20-1 to TRBJ1-2; the match to TRBD1 covers 11 bases. Per the germline V gene, CDR1 is DFQATT and CDR2 is SNEGSKA (reference sequence). CDR3 length: 15 residues. V lost 3 bases and J lost 7; bases outside the gene matches: 10. The covered CDR3 bases are TGCAGTGCTAGGGACCGGGGACAGGGGGATCTTGGC. It is translated as CSARDRGQGDLG. The entire CDR3 sequence reads CSARDRGQGDLGYTF.